These 32 T cell receptor beta chains came from one sample sequenced in a study of T-cell memory formation after mild COVID-19. In TCRdb, the 5' RACE reads were re-called with MiXCR into one record per CDR3 protein. This sample has about 430,000 distinct CDR3 sequences, with 24% found just once. Sequenced: PBMCs or a T cell subset sorted from them (not recorded which). The receptors shown here come from an adult woman who had mild COVID-19 (a few samples of this study predate the infection). Cell type and time point are not known.

This clonotype was recorded a few times. This rearrangement joins TRBV4-2 to TRBJ2-7; D may be TRBD2 (6 bases). V was trimmed by 2 bases and J by 4 bases, leaving 12 bases between them. The V gene's germline CDR1 is LGHNA and CDR2 YNFKEQ. CDR3 size: 14 residues. CDR3 coding DNA: TGTGCCAGCAGCCAACCCGGGGGTACTTACGAGCAGTACTTC. It translates to CASSQPGGTYEQYF.

The chain employs TRBV5-1 and TRBJ1-2; D ambiguous. Germline CDR1 reads SGHRS; CDR2 reads YFSETQ. The V gene lost 3 bases and the J gene lost 5 bases, with 8 bases spanning the gap. The CDR3 length is 12 residues. The CDR3 here is CASSSDGYGYTF. CDR3 DNA: TGCGCCAGCAGCTCAGACGGATATGGCTACACCTTC.

This clonotype was detected only a few times. The CDR3 loop reads CASVKENTEAFF. CDR3 bases: TGTGCCAGCGTCAAAGAGAACACTGAAGCTTTCTTT. The chain joins TRBV2 to TRBJ1-1, with no clear D. Trimming took off 8 bases at V and 1 base at J, with 8 bases between the two ends. Germline CDR1 SNHLY, CDR2 FYNNEI. The CDR3 has 12 residues.

The chain employs TRBV5-1 and TRBJ2-7; 16 bases line up with TRBD2. The CDR3 extends over 18 amino acids. With V trimmed by 4 bases and J by 0 bases, 7 bases remained unmatched. Germline loops: CDR1 SGHRS, CDR2 YFSETQ. The CDR3 region has the DNA TGCGCCAGCAGCAGAGGGACTAGCGGGGGGGCGCTCTCCTACGAGCAGTACTTC. Encoded protein: CASSRGTSGGALSYEQYF.

This clonotype was seen a few times. The V and J genes are TRBV7-8 and TRBJ2-5, with D perhaps being TRBD1 or TRBD2 (6 bases each). The CDR3 consists of 16 residues. Trimming removed 8 bases at V and 2 bases at J, with 21 bases between. In germline, CDR1 is SGHVS, CDR2 FQNEAQ. CDR3 in amino acids: CASSPLGGLLQETQYF. CDR3 coding DNA: TGTGCCAGCTCCCCCCTTGGGGGGCTCTTACAAGAGACCCAGTACTTC.

This chain links TRBV7-9 with TRBJ2-2; TRBD2 might be the D (6 bases). The CDR3 has 14 amino acids. Germline V gene sequence: CDR1 SEHNR, CDR2 FQNEAQ (reference sequence). V was shortened by 1 base and J by 5 bases, with 8 bases between the two germline ends. The CDR3, as DNA: TGTGCCAGCAGCTTAGAGACTAGTACCGGGGAGCTGTTTTTT. This gives the protein CASSLETSTGELFF. The complete variable domain, with remaining parts taken from reference TRBV7-9 and TRBJ2-2, reads DTGVSQNPRHKITKRGQNVTFRCDPISEHNRLYWYRQTLGQGPEFLTYFQNEAQLEKSRLLSDRFSAERPKGSFSTLEIQRTEQGDSAMYLCASSLETSTGELFFGEGSRLTVL.

On this clonotype: One junction end disagrees with the germline gene, perhaps due to a read error. The V gene is TRBV9, the J gene TRBJ2-1; D not resolved. Germline values: CDR1 SGDLS, CDR2 YYNGEE. This CDR3 is 13 amino acids long. CDR3 amino acids: CASSVTHYTEQFF. For the CDR3, the DNA is TGTGCCAGCAGCGTGACACACTACACTGAGCAGTTCTTC.

V usage is TRBV6-2 or TRBV6-3 and J usage is TRBJ1-3, with D uncertain. Trimming removed 5 bases at V and 2 bases at J, with 10 bases between. The germline CDR1 and CDR2 sequences are MNHEY and SVGEGT. This CDR3 contains 14 residues. The CDR3, as DNA: TGTGCCAGCAGTCGCCTGGTAACTGGAAACACCATATATTTT. Translated: CASSRLVTGNTIYF.

Concerning this clonotype: The conserved phenylalanine or tryptophan is not found at the CDR3 terminus, so this likely reflects a read error. The chain is built from TRBV14 and TRBJ2-7, with 10 bases lining up with TRBD1. J lost 2 bases, V lost 1 base, and 5 bases had no gene match. The germline gives CDR1 SGHDN, CDR2 FVKESK. The CDR3 contains 16 residues. The CDR3 loop is CASSQAGQGVAYEQYL. The CDR3 bases are TGTGCCAGCAGCCAAGCCGGACAGGGGGTGGCCTACGAGCAGTACTTA.

The chain uses TRBV5-6 and TRBJ1-2; D gene uncertain. Germline values: CDR1 SGHDT, CDR2 YYEEEE. Trimming removed 4 bases at V and 2 bases at J, with 15 bases between. This CDR3 comprises 15 residues. CDR3 sequence: CASSPRPSPNYGYTF. As DNA, the CDR3 is TGTGCCAGCAGCCCGAGGCCCTCCCCCAACTATGGCTACACCTTC.

The CDR3 DNA reads as TGTGCCAGCAGCCAAGCGCTAGCGGGAGTCGCAGATACGCAGTATTTT. Residues: CASSQALAGVADTQYF. The chain links TRBV3-1 to TRBJ2-3; 10 nucleotides agree with TRBD2. The CDR3 contains 16 residues. V was pared by 1 base and J by 4 bases, with 5 bases of the junction left unmatched. CDR1 and CDR2 from the germline V gene are LGHDT and YNNKEL (reference sequence).

Ten or more counts support this clonotype. V usage is TRBV14 and J usage is TRBJ2-3; 10 bases line up with TRBD2. Germline V gives CDR1 SGHDN, CDR2 FVKESK. This CDR3 comprises 15 residues. Trimming removed 4 bases from V and 1 base from J; junction bases left unmatched: 2. The CDR3 is CASSRGLARTDTQYF. In DNA form, the CDR3 reads TGTGCCAGCAGCCGGGGACTAGCGCGCACAGATACGCAGTATTTT.

DNA of the CDR3: TGTGCCAGCAGTTTACCCGGGACAGTTGAGCAGTACTTC. This translates into CASSLPGTVEQYF. The chain is built from TRBV12-3 or TRBV12-4 and TRBJ2-7, with TRBD1 identical over 7 bases. J lost 7 bases, V lost 2 bases, and 5 bases had no gene match. The CDR3 contains 13 residues.

The chain is built from TRBV10-3 and TRBJ2-5; D tentatively reads TRBD1 or TRBD2 (5 bases each). The CDR3 extends over 14 amino acids. V lost 3 bases and J lost 2, with 10 bases in between. Germline CDR1 and CDR2: ENHRY and SYGVKD. The CDR3 nucleotides read TGTGCCATCAGTGAATCGGGGCATCAAGAGACCCAGTACTTC. Protein product: CAISESGHQETQYF.

The chain recombines TRBV20-1 with TRBJ1-3; D gene uncertain. The CDR3 length is 12 residues. Trimming pared 5 bases from V and 0 bases from J, leaving 5 bases between. Germline loops: CDR1 DFQATT, CDR2 SNEGSKA (reference sequence). This chain's CDR3 is CSADNSGNTIYF. CDR3 nucleotides: TGCAGTGCTGACAACTCTGGAAACACCATATATTTT.

The rearrangement uses TRBV5-1 and TRBJ2-1; a possible D gene is TRBD2 (6 bases). Trimming removed 4 bases from V and 8 bases from J, with 19 bases in between. The CDR3 covers 15 residues. CDR1 and CDR2 from the germline V gene are SGHRS and YFSETQ. CDR3 amino acids: CASSRTWTTGHEQFF. Here the CDR3 DNA reads TGCGCCAGCAGCCGGACCTGGACTACTGGCCATGAGCAGTTCTTC.

Ten or more counts support this clonotype. The V and J genes are TRBV25-1 and TRBJ2-7; TRBD1 agrees at 9 bases. CDR3 length: 14 amino acids. Germline assignment: CDR1 MGHDK and CDR2 SYGVNS. Trimming took 4 bases from V and 5 from J; bases not matched to a gene: 6. The CDR3 DNA reads TGTGCCAGCAGTGGACAGGGGGATAGCGACGAGCAGTACTTC. Encoded protein: CASSGQGDSDEQYF.

This clonotype was detected only a few times. V gene TRBV19 combines with J gene TRBJ1-5, with TRBD1 as a possible D gene (6 bases). CDR1 and CDR2 from the germline V gene are LNHDA and SQIVND (reference sequence). Trimming stripped 6 bases from V and 3 bases from J, with 12 bases between. This CDR3 contains 14 residues. In DNA, the CDR3 is TGTGCCAGTAGCCACGGACAGATCAATCAGCCCCAGCATTTT. Translation: CASSHGQINQPQHF.

This clonotype has at least ten counts. The chain recombines TRBV9 with TRBJ2-3; D possibly uses TRBD1 or TRBD2 (5 bases each). Germline-derived CDR1 and CDR2 are SGDLS and YYNGEE. The CDR3 contains 14 residues. V lost 0 bases and J lost 5, with 10 bases in between. The CDR3 loop is CASSVGDERDTQYF. The CDR3 region has the DNA TGTGCCAGCAGCGTAGGGGACGAGAGAGATACGCAGTATTTT.

This clonotype was seen a few times. V is TRBV12-3 or TRBV12-4 and J is TRBJ2-5, with D perhaps TRBD1 (6 bases). V lost 5 bases, J lost 1 base, and 14 bases lay in between. This CDR3 region has 15 residues. Here the CDR3 reads CASSGGTAAQETQYF. In nucleotides, the CDR3 is TGTGCCAGCAGTGGGGGCACAGCGGCCCAAGAGACCCAGTACTTC.

In this sample, this clonotype turned up a few times. The V call is TRBV3-1, the J call TRBJ1-5, with TRBD1 identical over 10 bases. V dropped 4 bases and J dropped 4; count of bases not matched to a gene: 7. The CDR3 has 16 amino acids. The germline V gene has CDR1 LGHDT and CDR2 YNNKEL (reference sequence). The CDR3 spells CASSPSGQGVNQPQHF. The CDR3 region has the DNA TGTGCCAGCAGCCCTTCCGGACAGGGGGTGAATCAGCCCCAGCATTTT.

The rearrangement links TRBV6-4 to TRBJ2-1; D is uncertain. CDR1 MRHNA and CDR2 SNTAGT come from the germline V gene. Deletions cut 2 bases from V and 6 bases from J, with 11 bases between. This CDR3 has 14 amino acids. CDR3 nucleotide sequence: TGTGCCAGCAGTGACGGGATAGCAGTCAATGAGCAGTTCTTC. This sequence encodes CASSDGIAVNEQFF.

This clonotype was seen a few times. The CDR3 nucleotides are TGCAGTGCTAGAGAGGCTAGCGGGAGATCGGATACGCAGTATTTT. Protein: CSAREASGRSDTQYF. V and J are TRBV20-1 and TRBJ2-3; 10 bases align to TRBD2. With 0 bases clipped from V and 6 bases from J, the junction kept 6 bases outside the gene matches. The CDR3 consists of 15 residues. Per the germline V gene, CDR1 is DFQATT and CDR2 is SNEGSKA (reference sequence).

This chain connects TRBV10-3 to TRBJ1-1, with 7 nucleotides matching TRBD1. This CDR3 comprises 17 residues. V lost 0 bases and J lost 4; bases outside the gene matches: 11. Germline values: CDR1 ENHRY, CDR2 SYGVKD. The CDR3 loop reads CAISESSTGAGGTEAFF. The CDR3 DNA is TGTGCCATCAGTGAGTCATCCACAGGGGCGGGGGGCACTGAAGCTTTCTTT.

The rearrangement links TRBV28 to TRBJ1-2; no clear D. The CDR3 length is 12 residues. CDR1 MDHEN and CDR2 SYDVKM come from the germline V gene. Trimming removed 9 bases at V and 3 bases at J, with 11 bases between. The CDR3 region is CASQGIDYGYTF. In DNA form, the CDR3 reads TGTGCCAGTCAAGGCATAGACTATGGCTACACCTTC.

This rearrangement joins TRBV13 to TRBJ2-7; 9 nucleotides match TRBD1. Germline assignment: CDR1 PRHDT and CDR2 FYEKMQ (reference sequence). The V segment lost 5 bases and the J segment 5 bases; nucleotides outside the gene matches: 10. This CDR3 is built from 15 residues. Here the CDR3 reads CASSPQDRGFHEQYF. Written as DNA, the CDR3 is TGTGCCAGCAGCCCCCAAGACAGGGGGTTCCACGAGCAGTACTTC.

The J gene is TRBJ2-1, the V gene TRBV6-5; D might be TRBD1 (6 bases). This CDR3 has 16 residues. The V and J ends lost 0 bases and 9 bases respectively, with 18 bases between them. Germline CDR1 MNHEY, CDR2 SVGAGI. CDR3: CASSYSALVQGGEQFF. The CDR3 bases are TGTGCCAGCAGTTACTCGGCTTTGGTACAGGGTGGTGAGCAGTTCTTC.

This chain links TRBV5-1 with TRBJ1-6, with 9 nucleotides matching TRBD1. CDR3 length equals 17 residues. Looked up from germline, CDR1 is SGHRS and CDR2 is YFSETQ. V trimming: 3 bases; J trimming: 9 bases; junction bases outside the gene matches: 13. The CDR3 DNA reads as TGCGCCAGCAGCTCGGGGGGACAGGGAGCCGGGATTTCACCCCTCCACTTT. This codes for CASSSGGQGAGISPLHF.

The V gene is TRBV5-1, the J gene TRBJ2-5; TRBD1 matches 7 bases. CDR1 is SGHRS and CDR2 is YFSETQ in the germline V gene. The CDR3 is 15 residues long. Trimming took 5 bases from V and 1 from J; bases not matched to a gene: 8. CDR3 sequence reads: CASSSSTGSQETQYF. CDR3 DNA sequence: TGCGCCAGCAGTTCGTCGACAGGGTCCCAAGAGACCCAGTACTTC.

The chain is built from TRBV6-6 and TRBJ2-7; D possibly uses TRBD1 or TRBD2 (5 bases each). There are 14 residues in the CDR3. The germline gives CDR1 MNHNY, CDR2 SVGAGI (reference sequence). V gave up 6 bases and J gave up 3 bases, with 15 bases separating them. This chain's CDR3 is CASSHRGSGYEQYF. As DNA, the CDR3 is TGTGCCAGCAGCCACCGGGGCAGTGGCTACGAGCAGTACTTC.

The chain employs TRBV30 and TRBJ1-3; 8 bases are a match to TRBD1. The J segment lost 2 bases and the V segment lost 1 base, leaving 1 base of the junction unmatched. Germline V gives CDR1 GTSNPN, CDR2 SVGIG (reference sequence). The CDR3 is made up of 14 amino acids. The DNA for the CDR3 is TGTGCCTGGAGTGGGACAGGGACTGGAAACACCATATATTTT. This sequence encodes CAWSGTGTGNTIYF. The full variable domain, rest sourced from reference TRBV30 and TRBJ1-3, is SQTIHQWPATLVQPVGSPLSLECTVEGTSNPNLYWYRQAAGRGLQLLFYSVGIGQISSEVPQNLSASRPQDRQFILSSKKLLLSDSGFYLCAWSGTGTGNTIYFGEGSWLTVV.

This clonotype turned up a few times. The genes are TRBV27 and TRBJ1-5; 9 nucleotides align to TRBD1. Germline values: CDR1 MNHEY, CDR2 SMNVEV (reference sequence). The ends lost 5 bases at V and 9 bases at J; junction bases unmatched: 11. The CDR3 has 15 amino acids. CDR3: CASSPGTGTEWPQHF. The CDR3 DNA follows: TGTGCCAGCAGTCCGGGGACAGGGACCGAATGGCCCCAGCATTTT.